Listed below are T cell receptor beta chains from one sample, sequenced in a study of cytomegalovirus exposure and HLA in healthy donors. Here immunoSEQ multiplex PCR was the method, and the copy in TCRdb shows in-frame clones only, minus some. Found here are 75,000 to 100,000 clones, under 75% of them singletons; the top ten hold over 0.95%. Sequenced: PBMCs. Receptors were obtained from a female donor in good health and CMV-seronegative. The CDR3 runs from the conserved cysteine through the conserved F or W. A D gene is named only where the DNA matches it firmly. Clone size is given for some rows only: seen once, a few or many times, or a class if the clone is expanded.

len	j_gene	v_gene	d_gene	abundance	CDR3aa	CDR3nt
16	TRBJ2-2	TRBV7-2	TRBD2	.	CASSPNLAGGTGELFF	TGTGCCAGCAGCCCAAACCTAGCGGGGGGCACCGGGGAGCTGTTTTTT
15	TRBJ2-1	TRBV5-6	TRBD2	.	CASSLVSGRGNEQFF	TGTGCCAGCAGCTTGGTTAGCGGGAGAGGTAATGAGCAGTTCTTC
16	TRBJ2-4	TRBV29-1	.	.	CSVEDPRRIAKNIQYF	TGCAGCGTTGAAGATCCCAGGAGGATTGCCAAAAACATTCAGTACTTC
15	TRBJ2-1	TRBV2	.	.	CASSEGGGSYNEQFF	TGTGCCAGCAGTGAAGGTGGGGGGTCCTACAATGAGCAGTTCTTC
13	TRBJ1-2	TRBV28	TRBD1	.	CASGQVANYGYTF	TGTGCCAGCGGACAGGTCGCTAACTATGGCTACACCTTC
14	TRBJ2-7	TRBV10-1	.	.	CASSESPAGYEQYF	TGCGCCAGCAGTGAGTCGCCCGCAGGGTACGAGCAGTACTTC
16	TRBJ1-6	TRBV6-1	TRBD1	.	CASSEGQGAYNSPLHF	TGTGCCAGCAGTGAGGGACAGGGGGCTTATAATTCACCCCTCCACTTT
14	TRBJ2-7	TRBV28	.	few	CASSPLDYSSEQYF	TGTGCCAGCAGTCCTCTGGACTACAGCAGCGAGCAGTACTTC
11	TRBJ2-7	TRBV5-4	.	.	CAFEESYEQYF	TGTGCCTTCGAGGAGTCATACGAGCAGTACTTC
16	TRBJ1-1	TRBV18	.	.	CASSKPLGGRNTEAFF	TGTGCCAGCTCAAAACCACTGGGGGGGAGGAACACTGAAGCTTTCTTT
15	TRBJ2-3	TRBV30	.	.	CAWSTGLPFTDTQYF	TGTGCCTGGAGTACGGGACTCCCCTTCACAGATACGCAGTATTTT
16	TRBJ1-5	TRBV4-1	TRBD1	.	CASSLGTASSNQPQHF	TGCGCCAGCAGCCTCGGGACAGCCTCTAGCAATCAGCCCCAGCATTTT
15	TRBJ2-7	TRBV7-8	TRBD2	.	CASSQLAGRDYEQYF	TGTGCCAGCAGCCAACTAGCGGGTCGAGACTACGAGCAGTACTTC
12	TRBJ2-1	TRBV29-1	.	.	CSVGLGGNEQFF	TGCAGCGTTGGTCTTGGGGGGAATGAGCAGTTCTTC
13	TRBJ2-2	TRBV9	.	.	CASSPLTTGELFF	TGTGCCAGCAGCCCCCTGACTACCGGGGAGCTGTTTTTT
16	TRBJ2-1	TRBV29-1	.	.	CSVEAPRTGVVDEQFF	TGCAGCGTTGAGGCCCCTCGAACGGGGGTCGTCGATGAGCAGTTCTTC
18	TRBJ2-2	TRBV4-3	TRBD2	.	CASSPLTSGGMNTGELFF	TGCGCCAGCAGCCCCCTAACTAGCGGGGGCATGAACACCGGGGAGCTGTTTTTT
16	TRBJ2-5	TRBV6-6	TRBD1	.	CASSSIQGAPVETQYF	TGTGCCAGCAGTTCTATACAGGGGGCGCCGGTCGAGACCCAGTACTTC
15	TRBJ2-2	TRBV9	TRBD2	.	CASSATSVTSGELFF	TGTGCCAGCAGCGCGACTAGCGTGACGTCCGGGGAGCTGTTTTTT
14	TRBJ2-5	TRBV5-4	TRBD1	.	CASSLGQGKETQYF	TGTGCCAGCAGCTTGGGACAGGGGAAGGAGACCCAGTACTTC
16	TRBJ2-7	TRBV7-9	TRBD1	.	CASSSFKGTGYYEQYF	TGTGCCAGCAGCTCCTTCAAGGGGACAGGGTACTACGAGCAGTACTTC
12	TRBJ2-3	TRBV7-9	.	.	CASSIGADTQYF	TGTGCCAGCAGTATAGGGGCAGATACGCAGTATTTT
18	TRBJ2-5	TRBV28	TRBD1	.	CASSLLGQGAGIGETQYF	TGTGCCAGCAGTTTACTCGGACAGGGGGCGGGTATTGGAGAGACCCAGTACTTC
16	TRBJ1-2	TRBV9	TRBD1	few	CASSVATGASGYGYTF	TGTGCCAGCAGCGTAGCTACAGGGGCGTCGGGCTATGGCTACACCTTC
18	TRBJ2-3	TRBV13	TRBD2	.	CASSLFVAGERGTDTQYF	TGTGCCAGCAGCTTGTTTGTAGCGGGGGAGAGGGGGACAGATACGCAGTATTTT
13	TRBJ1-5	TRBV7-6	.	.	CASAGEANQPQHF	TGTGCCAGCGCCGGGGAGGCAAACCAGCCCCAGCATTTT
15	TRBJ1-1	TRBV2	.	.	CASSEPDRGTTEAFF	TGTGCCAGCAGTGAACCGGACAGAGGAACCACTGAAGCTTTCTTT
14	TRBJ2-7	TRBV10-1	.	.	CASSAGDRGYEQYF	TGCGCCAGCAGTGCGGGGGATCGCGGCTACGAGCAGTACTTC
15	TRBJ2-4	TRBV28	.	few	CASSLSLRGGNIQYF	TGTGCCAGCAGTCTCTCCCTGAGAGGGGGAAACATTCAGTACTTC
14	TRBJ1-5	TRBV19	.	.	CASSIVSSNQPQHF	TGTGCCAGTAGTATCGTATCTAGCAATCAGCCCCAGCATTTT
13	TRBJ2-7	TRBV28	.	.	CASTRPLLSEQYF	TGTGCCAGCACCCGCCCCCTCCTGAGCGAGCAGTACTTC
13	TRBJ2-7	TRBV7-2	.	.	CASSPVSYYEQYF	TGTGCCAGCAGCCCGGTATCATACTACGAGCAGTACTTC
16	TRBJ1-3	TRBV11-2	.	.	CASSLSGSASGNTIYF	TGTGCCAGCAGCTTGAGCGGGTCGGCGTCTGGAAACACCATATATTTT
14	TRBJ1-3	TRBV6-5	.	.	CASSYLSSGNTIYF	TGTGCCAGCAGTTACTTGAGCTCTGGAAACACCATATATTTT
17	TRBJ2-3	TRBV5-1	.	few	CASSLALNRGGGDTQYF	TGCGCCAGCAGCTTGGCCCTTAACAGGGGAGGCGGAGATACGCAGTATTTT
16	TRBJ2-1	TRBV5-4	TRBD1	few	CASSLMIRTGGNEQFF	TGTGCCAGCAGCTTGATGATTAGGACAGGGGGCAATGAGCAGTTCTTC
15	TRBJ2-7	TRBV7-2	.	.	CASSLGAGRLTEQYF	TGTGCCAGCAGCTTAGGGGCGGGGAGACTTACCGAGCAGTACTTC
15	TRBJ1-2	TRBV19	.	once	CASSPGTLQTYGYTF	TGTGCCAGTAGTCCAGGGACACTTCAGACCTATGGCTACACCTTC
12	TRBJ1-1	TRBV6-5	.	.	CASSYPPGEAFF	TGTGCCAGCAGTTACCCCCCAGGGGAAGCTTTCTTT
17	TRBJ1-2	TRBV4-2	TRBD1	.	CGSSQTPNRGDSYGYTF	TGTGGCAGCAGCCAGACCCCTAACAGGGGGGATAGCTATGGCTACACCTTC
13	TRBJ1-2	TRBV28	.	.	CASSLGGASGYTF	TGTGCCAGCAGTTTAGGGGGGGCGTCTGGCTACACCTTC
14	TRBJ2-7	TRBV29-1	.	.	CSVRPEQGVDEQYF	TGCAGCGTTCGTCCGGAACAGGGAGTCGACGAGCAGTACTTC
15	TRBJ1-2	TRBV19	TRBD1	.	CASSSRTGVISGYTF	TGTGCCAGTAGTTCGCGGACAGGGGTTATAAGTGGCTACACCTTC
15	TRBJ2-2	TRBV27	.	few	CASSFQGSYAGELFF	TGTGCCAGCAGTTTTCAGGGGAGTTATGCCGGGGAGCTGTTTTTT
14	TRBJ1-2	TRBV10-3	.	.	CATSRGPGAGGYTF	TGTGCCACCAGCCGGGGTCCAGGGGCTGGTGGCTACACCTTC
14	TRBJ2-2	TRBV27	.	.	CASSLSVNTGELFF	TGTGCCAGCAGCTTAAGCGTTAACACCGGGGAGCTGTTTTTT
14	TRBJ1-2	TRBV7-9	.	.	CASSLDTGGYGYTF	TGTGCCAGCAGCTTAGATACGGGGGGCTATGGCTACACCTTC
17	TRBJ2-3	TRBV10-2	TRBD2	.	CASSELGGGPITDTQYF	TGCGCCAGCAGTGAGTTGGGGGGAGGGCCGATCACAGATACGCAGTATTTT
13	TRBJ1-1	TRBV30	.	.	CAWSLGGETEAFF	TGTGCCTGGAGTTTGGGGGGAGAAACTGAAGCTTTCTTT